Below, 22 T cell receptor beta chains from the same sample are listed, as sequenced in a study of post-analysis software for immune sequencing data. General study points: TRBV5-6, TRBV5-1 and TRBV20-1 belonged to a set of a few TRBV segments that were more frequent in patients than controls.

Unique-molecular-identifier-tagged TCR beta cDNA libraries were used. TCRdb used MiXCR to reprocess the PCR reads, holding one entry per CDR3 protein. This sample has roughly 620,000 distinct CDR3 sequences; 44% occur once, and the top ten carry over 1.5%. Antigens of these TCRs are unknown. The sample taken for sequencing was blood. Receptor source: a girl aged 5 to 17 with multiple sclerosis.

Concerning this clonotype: Since no conserved phenylalanine or tryptophan closes the CDR3, a read error is the likely cause. V usage is TRBV6-5 and J usage is TRBJ2-1, with 9 bases identical to TRBD2. V shed 2 bases and J 5 bases; nucleotides not matched to a gene: 4. The CDR3 has 15 amino acids. CDR1 and CDR2 from the germline V gene are MNHEY and SVGAGI. CDR3 DNA: TGTGCCAGCAGTTACGAGCGGGGGGCCCACAATGAGCAGTTCGTC. This translates into CASSYERGAHNEQFV.

The chain recombines TRBV7-2 with TRBJ2-3; the D is unclear. V gave up 3 bases and J gave up 2 bases, with 12 bases separating them. The CDR3 runs to 15 residues. Germline CDR1 reads SGHTA; CDR2 reads FQGNSA. CDR3 coding DNA: TGTGCCAGCAGCTTGGGCGTCATTGACACAGATACGCAGTATTTT. Residues: CASSLGVIDTDTQYF. Complete variable domain (other parts from reference TRBV7-2 and TRBJ2-3): GAGVSQSPSNKVTEKGKDVELRCDPISGHTALYWYRQSLGQGLEFLIYFQGNSAPDKSGLPSDRFSAERTGGSVSTLTIQRTQQEDSAVYLCASSLGVIDTDTQYFGPGTRLTVL.

This chain joins TRBV28 and TRBJ1-2, with 8 bases lining up with TRBD1. The CDR3 is 15 amino acids. Germline CDR1 is MDHEN and CDR2 is SYDVKM. V gave up 5 bases and J gave up 5 bases; unmatched junction bases: 10. CDR3 amino acids: CASSLHQGAQYGYTF. The CDR3 DNA reads as TGTGCCAGCAGTCTCCATCAGGGGGCTCAATATGGCTACACCTTC.

This clonotype was picked up a small number of times. The chain uses TRBV6-5 and TRBJ2-7, with D perhaps matching TRBD1 (6 bases). This CDR3 comprises 13 residues. In germline, CDR1 is MNHEY, CDR2 SVGAGI. With 6 bases removed from V and 3 bases from J, the gap between germline ends came to 12 bases. The CDR3 sequence: CASRIGQFYEQYF. The CDR3 bases are TGTGCCAGCAGAATTGGACAGTTCTACGAGCAGTACTTC.

V is TRBV5-6 and J is TRBJ2-1; D not certain. This CDR3 region has 14 residues. V was shortened by 2 bases and J by 3 bases, with 9 bases between the two germline ends. The germline V gene encodes CDR1 SGHDT and CDR2 YYEEEE. For the CDR3, the DNA is TGTGCCAGCAGCTTTGATGGATACTACAATGAGCAGTTCTTC. Amino acids: CASSFDGYYNEQFF.

The chain couples TRBV5-1 to TRBJ2-5, with 10 bases lining up with TRBD1. The length of the CDR3 is 17 residues. Losses at the gene ends were 2 bases for V and 10 bases for J; bases not matched to a gene: 17. Germline CDR1 is SGHRS and CDR2 is YFSETQ. CDR3 in amino acids: CASSFIRDRGQKMGQYF. The CDR3 region has the DNA TGCGCCAGCAGCTTTATTCGGGACAGGGGCCAGAAGATGGGCCAGTACTTC.

V gene TRBV7-2 combines with J gene TRBJ2-4; 8 bases are shared with TRBD1. The CDR3 spans 16 residues. The junction had 3 bases not matched to a gene; V was cut back by 2 bases and J by 0 bases. Germline loops: CDR1 SGHTA, CDR2 FQGNSA. The chain's CDR3 is CASSLPGGRAKNIQYF. For the CDR3, the DNA is TGTGCCAGCAGCTTACCAGGGGGCAGAGCCAAAAACATTCAGTACTTC.

This chain's CDR3 is CASSRRRSSEAFF. The CDR3 DNA reads TGTGCCAGCAGCCGTCGTCGGTCTTCCGAAGCTTTCTTT. The rearrangement joins TRBV7-9 to TRBJ1-1; D not certain. Trimming shortened V by 5 bases and J by 8 bases, and 15 bases separated the two germline ends. Germline CDR1 is SEHNR and CDR2 is FQNEAQ (reference sequence). The CDR3 is made up of 13 amino acids.

This clonotype appeared a few times. The chain carries TRBV12-3 or TRBV12-4 and TRBJ2-7; unclear D gene. This CDR3 is 13 amino acids long. Deletions cut 7 bases from V and 1 base from J, with 11 bases between. The CDR3 loop is CASTTQRSYEQYF. CDR3 sequence (DNA): TGTGCCAGCACGACGCAGAGATCCTACGAGCAGTACTTC.

This clonotype appeared a few times. V gene TRBV5-1 combines with J gene TRBJ2-7; 8 bases agree with TRBD1. Trimming cost V 2 bases and J 2 bases; bases outside gene matches: 3. The CDR3 loop spans 14 amino acids. Germline CDR1 is SGHRS and CDR2 is YFSETQ. In nucleotides, the CDR3 is TGCGCCAGCAGCTTCAGGGGGCAAACCTACGAGCAGTACTTC. Residues: CASSFRGQTYEQYF.

This clonotype was observed a few times. CDR3 nucleotide sequence: TGCGCCAGCAGCGGCGGGACTAGCGGGACGGGTGAGCAGTACTTC. Residues: CASSGGTSGTGEQYF. V usage is TRBV5-1 and J usage is TRBJ2-4; 13 bases align to TRBD2. The germline V gene has CDR1 SGHRS and CDR2 YFSETQ. J gave up 13 bases and V 4 bases, and 11 bases lay outside the gene matches. The CDR3 totals 15 residues.

This clonotype turned up a few times. This chain connects TRBV10-3 to TRBJ1-2; possibly TRBD1 for D (5 bases). The V gene lost 4 bases and the J gene lost 4 bases, with 13 bases spanning the gap. The CDR3 extends over 14 amino acids. Germline V gene lookup returns CDR1 ENHRY and CDR2 SYGVKD. The CDR3 sequence is CAISASDKGYGYTF. The CDR3 bases are TGTGCCATCAGTGCGTCGGACAAGGGCTATGGCTACACCTTC.

This clonotype was found a few times. The J gene is TRBJ2-5, the V gene TRBV12-3 or TRBV12-4; no clear D. Trimming took 3 bases from V and 6 from J, leaving 8 bases between them. This CDR3 spans 12 amino acids. This chain's CDR3 is CASSLYPKTQYF. CDR3 nucleotides: TGTGCCAGCAGTTTGTACCCCAAGACCCAGTACTTC.

This CDR3 is CATSRAHNEQFF. The CDR3 DNA sequence: TGTGCCACCAGCAGAGCCCACAATGAGCAGTTCTTC. The V gene is TRBV15, the J gene TRBJ2-1; D not resolved. The CDR3 length is 12 residues. Germline CDR1 is LNHNV and CDR2 is YYDKDF (reference sequence). V lost 1 base and J lost 5, with 3 bases in between.

J is TRBJ2-7 and V is TRBV28; TRBD1 aligns across 8 bases. V lost 4 bases, J lost 1 base, and 6 bases stayed unmatched. Germline assignment: CDR1 MDHEN and CDR2 SYDVKM. The CDR3 has 15 residues. The CDR3 region has the DNA TGTGCCAGCAGTTCCTTAGGACAGGGTTCCTACGAGCAGTACTTC. As protein: CASSSLGQGSYEQYF.

This clonotype was detected only a few times. V gene TRBV10-2 combines with J gene TRBJ2-1; no clear D gene. This CDR3 region has 17 residues. Germline V gene sequence: CDR1 WSHSY, CDR2 SAAADI. Trimming removed 3 bases from V and 0 bases from J, with 15 bases in between. As DNA, the CDR3 is TGCGCCAGCAGTGACCTGGGTCAGACCAGCTCCTACAATGAGCAGTTCTTC. The encoded protein is CASSDLGQTSSYNEQFF.

The chain has TRBV7-9 and TRBJ2-5; 9 nucleotides align to TRBD1. This CDR3 is 15 amino acids long. Germline assignment: CDR1 SEHNR and CDR2 FQNEAQ (reference sequence). Trimming took 1 base from V and 11 from J; bases not matched to a gene: 11. CDR3 region: CASSLEDRGQLVQYF. In DNA form, the CDR3 reads TGTGCCAGCAGCTTAGAGGACAGGGGACAACTCGTGCAGTACTTC.

About this clonotype itself: A junction boundary mismatches the germline segment, possibly from a read error. The rearrangement joins TRBV12-3 or TRBV12-4 to TRBJ2-3; D call uncertain. The CDR3 is made up of 14 amino acids. CDR3 DNA: TGTGCCAGCAGCTATCTACAGAACACAGATGCGCAGTATTTT. It translates to CASSYLQNTDAQYF.

Remarks on this clonotype: This may be a read error: a much more frequent sequence differs by one nucleotide. The chain links TRBV9 to TRBJ2-3; D not resolved. The CDR3 runs to 15 residues. Germline V gene lookup returns CDR1 SGDLS and CDR2 YYNGEE. The CDR3 sequence: CDSSPSAASTDTQYF. DNA for the CDR3: TGTGACAGCAGCCCCTCGGCGGCGAGCACAGATACGCAGTATTTT.

The V and J genes are TRBV12-3 or TRBV12-4 and TRBJ1-4, with a weak D call TRBD1 (6 bases). This CDR3 has 16 residues. The V and J ends lost 1 base and 5 bases respectively, with 14 bases between them. The CDR3 coding sequence is TGTGCCAGCAGTTTAGTCGCGGGGGGCGGAAATGAAAAACTGTTTTTT. This codes for CASSLVAGGGNEKLFF.

Remarks on this clonotype: Sequence at one end of the junction differs from germline and may be a read error. The chain employs TRBV20-1 and TRBJ2-4; tentative D call: TRBD2 (5 bases). CDR3 length: 11 residues. CDR1 is DFQATT, CDR2 SNEGSKA, per germline (reference sequence). The CDR3 reads CRANTRDIQYF. DNA of the CDR3: TGCAGGGCTAATACTAGGGACATTCAGTACTTC.

The chain employs TRBV28 and TRBJ2-3; D possibly corresponds to TRBD2 (6 bases). Germline-derived CDR1 and CDR2 are MDHEN and SYDVKM. This CDR3 comprises 16 residues. Between the trimmed V and J ends, which lost 5 bases and 0 bases, there was a span of 15 bases. CDR3 sequence: CASSPRLGRSTDTQYF. The DNA for the CDR3 is TGTGCCAGCAGTCCTCGACTAGGTCGGAGCACAGATACGCAGTATTTT.